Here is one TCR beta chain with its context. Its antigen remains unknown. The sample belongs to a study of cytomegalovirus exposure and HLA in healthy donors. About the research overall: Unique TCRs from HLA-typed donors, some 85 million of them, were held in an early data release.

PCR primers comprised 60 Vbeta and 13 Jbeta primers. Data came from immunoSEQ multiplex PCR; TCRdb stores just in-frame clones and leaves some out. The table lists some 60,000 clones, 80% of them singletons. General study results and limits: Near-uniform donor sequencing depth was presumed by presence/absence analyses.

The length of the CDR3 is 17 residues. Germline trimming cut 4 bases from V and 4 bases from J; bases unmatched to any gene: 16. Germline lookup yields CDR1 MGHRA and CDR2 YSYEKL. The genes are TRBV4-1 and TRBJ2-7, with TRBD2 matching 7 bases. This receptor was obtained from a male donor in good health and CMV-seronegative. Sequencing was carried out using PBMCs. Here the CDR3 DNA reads TGCGCCAGCAGCCGTACACCGTCGGCGGGGGAGGATTACGAGCAGTACTTC. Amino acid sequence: CASSRTPSAGEDYEQYF.